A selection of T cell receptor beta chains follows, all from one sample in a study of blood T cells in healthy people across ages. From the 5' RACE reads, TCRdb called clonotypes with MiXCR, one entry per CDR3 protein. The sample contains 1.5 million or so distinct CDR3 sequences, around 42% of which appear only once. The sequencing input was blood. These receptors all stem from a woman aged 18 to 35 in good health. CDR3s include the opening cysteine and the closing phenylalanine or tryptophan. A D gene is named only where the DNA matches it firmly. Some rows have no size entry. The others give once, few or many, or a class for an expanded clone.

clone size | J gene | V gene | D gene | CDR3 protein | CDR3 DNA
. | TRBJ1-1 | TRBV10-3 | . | CAISEPTNTEAFF | TGTGCCATCAGTGAGCCTACGAACACTGAAGCTTTCTTT
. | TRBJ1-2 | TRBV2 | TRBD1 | CASSEPKGQFYGYTF | TGTGCCAGCAGTGAACCAAAGGGACAGTTTTATGGCTACACCTTC
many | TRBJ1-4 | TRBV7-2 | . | CASSRQATNEKLFF | TGTGCCAGCAGCCGACAGGCAACTAATGAAAAACTGTTTTTT
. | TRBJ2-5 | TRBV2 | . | CASRPDRRQQYF | TGTGCCAGCAGACCTGACAGGAGACAACAGTACTTC
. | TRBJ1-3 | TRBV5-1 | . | CASSLGTASTGNTIYF | TGCGCCAGCAGCTTGGGTACGGCCTCCACTGGAAACACCATATATTTT
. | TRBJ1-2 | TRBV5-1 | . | CASSNSDYGYTF | TGCGCCAGCAGCAACAGCGACTATGGCTACACCTTC
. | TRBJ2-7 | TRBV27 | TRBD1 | CASSLLAGTGREQYF | TGTGCCAGCAGTCTACTTGCCGGGACAGGCCGCGAGCAGTACTTC
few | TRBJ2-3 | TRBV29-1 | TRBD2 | CSVVGLAGGSSTDTQYF | TGCAGCGTTGTGGGTCTAGCGGGGGGCTCTAGCACAGATACGCAGTATTTT
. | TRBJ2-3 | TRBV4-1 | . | CASSQEGVRGDTQYF | TGCGCCAGCAGCCAAGAAGGGGTCCGGGGGGATACGCAGTATTTT
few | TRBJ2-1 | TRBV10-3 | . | CATSLGGAHNEQFF | TGTGCCACGTCCCTTGGGGGGGCCCACAATGAGCAGTTCTTC
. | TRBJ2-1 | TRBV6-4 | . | CASSDSMGNEQFF | TGTGCCAGCAGTGACTCGATGGGCAATGAGCAGTTCTTC
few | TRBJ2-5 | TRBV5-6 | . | CASSLEGDFLETQYF | TGTGCCAGCAGCTTGGAGGGGGATTTCCTAGAGACCCAGTACTTC
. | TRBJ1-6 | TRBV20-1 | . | CSATGGAGALHF | TGCAGTGCTACTGGGGGGGCAGGGGCCCTCCACTTT
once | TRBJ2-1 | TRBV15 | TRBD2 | CATSTSPTSGAGEQFF | TGTGCCACCAGCACAAGTCCAACTAGCGGTGCGGGTGAGCAGTTCTTC
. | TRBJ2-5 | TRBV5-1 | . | CASSFDKQETQYF | TGCGCCAGCAGCTTCGACAAGCAAGAGACCCAGTACTTC
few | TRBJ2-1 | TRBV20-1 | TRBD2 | CSARDPGGGGNEQFF | TGCAGTGCTAGAGATCCTGGCGGGGGGGGCAATGAGCAGTTCTTC
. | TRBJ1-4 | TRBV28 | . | CASTPLIGRANEKLFF | TGTGCCAGCACGCCCTTGATCGGAAGGGCTAATGAAAAACTGTTTTTT
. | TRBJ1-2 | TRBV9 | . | CASSVEVDNYGYTF | TGTGCCAGCAGCGTAGAAGTGGATAACTATGGCTACACCTTC
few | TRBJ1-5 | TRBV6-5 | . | CASSYSKGTPNQPQHF | TGTGCCAGCAGTTACTCGAAGGGGACGCCAAATCAGCCCCAGCATTTT
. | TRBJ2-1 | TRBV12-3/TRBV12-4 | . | CASSSPGDPRGPENEQFF | TGTGCCAGCAGTTCTCCCGGGGACCCGAGGGGCCCAGAAAATGAGCAGTTCTTC
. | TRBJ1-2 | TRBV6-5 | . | CASSYTLQDLWAYGYTF | TGTGCCAGCAGTTACACTCTACAGGACCTCTGGGCCTATGGCTACACCTTC
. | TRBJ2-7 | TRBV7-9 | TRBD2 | CASSLTSASSYNEQYF | TGTGCCAGCAGCTTGACTAGCGCAAGCTCCTACAATGAGCAGTACTTC
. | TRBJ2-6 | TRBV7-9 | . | CASSPRPNRGSGANVLTF | TGTGCCAGCAGCCCTCGACCCAATCGGGGCTCTGGGGCCAACGTCCTGACTTTC
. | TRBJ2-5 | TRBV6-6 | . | CASSYNGGYMAQYF | TGTGCCAGCAGTTACAATGGGGGATACATGGCCCAGTACTTC